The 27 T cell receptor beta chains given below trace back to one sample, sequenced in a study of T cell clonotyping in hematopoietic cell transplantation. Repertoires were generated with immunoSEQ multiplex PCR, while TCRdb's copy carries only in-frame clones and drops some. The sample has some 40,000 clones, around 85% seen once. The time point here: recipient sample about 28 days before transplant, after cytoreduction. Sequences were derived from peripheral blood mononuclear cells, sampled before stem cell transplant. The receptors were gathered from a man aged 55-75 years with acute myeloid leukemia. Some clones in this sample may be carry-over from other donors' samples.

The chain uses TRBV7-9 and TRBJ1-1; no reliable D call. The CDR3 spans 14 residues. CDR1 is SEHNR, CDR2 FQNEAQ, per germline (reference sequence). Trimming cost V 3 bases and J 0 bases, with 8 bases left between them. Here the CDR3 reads CASSFATVNTEAFF. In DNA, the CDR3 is TGTGCCAGCAGCTTCGCAACAGTGAACACTGAAGCTTTCTTT.

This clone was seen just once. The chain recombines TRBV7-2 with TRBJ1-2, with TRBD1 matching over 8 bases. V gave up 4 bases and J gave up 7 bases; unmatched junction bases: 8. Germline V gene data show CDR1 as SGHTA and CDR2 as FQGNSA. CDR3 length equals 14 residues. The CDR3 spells CASSSKDRVGGYTF. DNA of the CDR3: TGTGCCAGCAGCTCCAAGGACAGGGTGGGTGGCTACACCTTC.

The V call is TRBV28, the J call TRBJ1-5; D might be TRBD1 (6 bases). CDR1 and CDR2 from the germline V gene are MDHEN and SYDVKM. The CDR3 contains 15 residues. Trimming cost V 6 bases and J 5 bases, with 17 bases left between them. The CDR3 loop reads CASSPQGQGDQPQHF. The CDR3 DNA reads TGTGCCAGCAGCCCCCAGGGGCAGGGAGATCAGCCCCAGCATTTT.

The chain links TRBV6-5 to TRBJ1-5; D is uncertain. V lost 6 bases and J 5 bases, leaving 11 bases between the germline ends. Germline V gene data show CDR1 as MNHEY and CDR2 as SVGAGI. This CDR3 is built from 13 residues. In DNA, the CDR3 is TGTGCCAGCAGCCGGCGACGGGATCAGCCCCAGCATTTT. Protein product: CASSRRRDQPQHF.

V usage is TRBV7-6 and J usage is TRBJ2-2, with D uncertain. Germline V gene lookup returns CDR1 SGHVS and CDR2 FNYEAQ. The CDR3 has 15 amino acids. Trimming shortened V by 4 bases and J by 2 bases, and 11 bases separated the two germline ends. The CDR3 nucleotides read TGTGCCAGCAGCTGGGGTACAGTTAACACCGGGGAGCTGTTTTTT. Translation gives CASSWGTVNTGELFF.

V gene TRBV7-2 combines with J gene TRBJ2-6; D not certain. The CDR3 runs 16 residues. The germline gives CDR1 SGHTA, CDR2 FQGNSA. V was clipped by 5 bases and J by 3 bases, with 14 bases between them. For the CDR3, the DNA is TGTGCCAGCAGCCCTCGGGCCCTAGGTGGGGCCAACGTCCTGACTTTC. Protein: CASSPRALGGANVLTF.

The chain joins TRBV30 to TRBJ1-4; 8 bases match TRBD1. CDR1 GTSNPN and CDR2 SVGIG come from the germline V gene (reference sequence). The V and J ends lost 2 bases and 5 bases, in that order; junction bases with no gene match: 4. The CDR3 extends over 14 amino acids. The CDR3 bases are TGTGCCTGGAGTATGGACAGGGTGAATGAAAAACTGTTTTTT. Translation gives CAWSMDRVNEKLFF.

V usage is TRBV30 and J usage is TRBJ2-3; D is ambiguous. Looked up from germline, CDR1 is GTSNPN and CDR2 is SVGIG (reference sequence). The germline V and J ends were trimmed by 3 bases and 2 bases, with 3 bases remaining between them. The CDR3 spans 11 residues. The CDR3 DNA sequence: TGTGCCTGGAGGTACACAGATACGCAGTATTTT. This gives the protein CAWRYTDTQYF.

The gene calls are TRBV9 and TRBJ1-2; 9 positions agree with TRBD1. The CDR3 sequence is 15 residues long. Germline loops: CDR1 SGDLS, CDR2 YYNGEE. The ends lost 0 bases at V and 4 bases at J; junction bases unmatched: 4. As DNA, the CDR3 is TGTGCCAGCAGCGTAGGACAGGGGGGAGGCTATGGCTACACCTTC. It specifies CASSVGQGGGYGYTF.

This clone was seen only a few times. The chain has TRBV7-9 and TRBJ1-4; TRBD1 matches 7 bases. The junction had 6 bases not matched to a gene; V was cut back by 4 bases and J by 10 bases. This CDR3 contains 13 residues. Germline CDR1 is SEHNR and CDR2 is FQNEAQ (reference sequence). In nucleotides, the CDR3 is TGTGCCAGCAGCTGGGATCGACAGGGAAAACTGTTTTTT. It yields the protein CASSWDRQGKLFF.

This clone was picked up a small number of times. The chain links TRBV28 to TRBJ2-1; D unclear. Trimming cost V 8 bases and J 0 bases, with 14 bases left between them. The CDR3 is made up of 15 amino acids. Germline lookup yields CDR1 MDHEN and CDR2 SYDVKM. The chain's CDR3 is CASPPGTSSYNEQFF. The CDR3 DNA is TGTGCCAGCCCACCCGGCACAAGCTCCTACAATGAGCAGTTCTTC. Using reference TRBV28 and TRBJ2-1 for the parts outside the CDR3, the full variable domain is DVKVTQSSRYLVKRTGEKVFLECVQDMDHENMFWYRQDPGLGLRLIYFSYDVKMKEKGDIPEGYSVSREKKERFSLILESASTNQTSMYLCASPPGTSSYNEQFFGPGTRLTVL.

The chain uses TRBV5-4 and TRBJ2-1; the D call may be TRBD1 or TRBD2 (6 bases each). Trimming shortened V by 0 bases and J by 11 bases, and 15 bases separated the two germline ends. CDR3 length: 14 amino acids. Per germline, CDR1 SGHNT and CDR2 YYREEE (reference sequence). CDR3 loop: CASSLGSGGAKQFF. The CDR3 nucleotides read TGTGCCAGCAGCTTGGGGTCCGGGGGCGCTAAGCAGTTCTTC.

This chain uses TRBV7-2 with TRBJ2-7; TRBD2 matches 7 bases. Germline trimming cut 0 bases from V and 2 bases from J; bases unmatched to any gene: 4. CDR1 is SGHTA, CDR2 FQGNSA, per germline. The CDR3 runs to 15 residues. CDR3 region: CASSLAPGGTYEQYF. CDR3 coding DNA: TGTGCCAGCAGCTTAGCTCCCGGGGGGACCTACGAGCAGTACTTC.

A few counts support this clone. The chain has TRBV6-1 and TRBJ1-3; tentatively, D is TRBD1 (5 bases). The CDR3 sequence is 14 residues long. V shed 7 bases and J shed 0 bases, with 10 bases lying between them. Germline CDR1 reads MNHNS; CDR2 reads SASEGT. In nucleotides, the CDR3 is TGTGCCAGCACTTCAGGACACTCTGGAAACACCATATATTTT. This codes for CASTSGHSGNTIYF.

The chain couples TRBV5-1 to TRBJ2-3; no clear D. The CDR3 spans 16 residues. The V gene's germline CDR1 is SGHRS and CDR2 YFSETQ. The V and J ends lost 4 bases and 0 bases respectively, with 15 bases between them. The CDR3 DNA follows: TGCGCCAGCAGCGCCGGGTCCTCCCTTAGCACAGATACGCAGTATTTT. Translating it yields CASSAGSSLSTDTQYF. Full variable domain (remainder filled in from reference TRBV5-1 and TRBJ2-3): KAGVTQTPRYLIKTRGQQVTLSCSPISGHRSVSWYQQTPGQGLQFLFEYFSETQRNKGNFPGRFSGRQFSNSRSEMNVSTLELGDSALYLCASSAGSSLSTDTQYFGPGTRLTVL.

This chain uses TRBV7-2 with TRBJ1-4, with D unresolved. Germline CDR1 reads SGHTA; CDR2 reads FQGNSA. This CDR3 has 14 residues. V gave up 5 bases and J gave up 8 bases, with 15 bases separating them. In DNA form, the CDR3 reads TGTGCCAGCAGCCCCGCCGGGGATGGGGAAAAACTGTTTTTT. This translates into CASSPAGDGEKLFF. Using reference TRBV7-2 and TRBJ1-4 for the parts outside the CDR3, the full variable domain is GAGVSQSPSNKVTEKGKDVELRCDPISGHTALYWYRQSLGQGLEFLIYFQGNSAPDKSGLPSDRFSAERTGGSVSTLTIQRTQQEDSAVYLCASSPAGDGEKLFFGSGTQLSVL.

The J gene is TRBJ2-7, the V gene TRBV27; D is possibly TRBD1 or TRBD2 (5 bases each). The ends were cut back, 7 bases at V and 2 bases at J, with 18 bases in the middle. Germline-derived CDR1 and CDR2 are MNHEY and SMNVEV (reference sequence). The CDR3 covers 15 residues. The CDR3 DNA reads TGTGCCAGCAAAAATGCCGGGACGACCACCTACGAGCAGTACTTC. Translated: CASKNAGTTTYEQYF.

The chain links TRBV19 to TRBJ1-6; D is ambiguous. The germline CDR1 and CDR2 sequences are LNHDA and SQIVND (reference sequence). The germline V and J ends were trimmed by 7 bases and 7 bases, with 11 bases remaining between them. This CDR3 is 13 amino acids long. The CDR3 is CASTPLGNSPLHF. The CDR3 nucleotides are TGTGCCAGTACCCCCTTGGGCAATTCACCCCTCCACTTT.

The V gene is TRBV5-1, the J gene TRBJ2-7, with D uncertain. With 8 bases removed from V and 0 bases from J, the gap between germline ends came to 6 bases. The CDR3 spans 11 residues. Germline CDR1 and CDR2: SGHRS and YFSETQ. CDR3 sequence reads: CARPSSYEQYF. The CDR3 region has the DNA TGCGCCAGGCCAAGCTCCTACGAGCAGTACTTC.

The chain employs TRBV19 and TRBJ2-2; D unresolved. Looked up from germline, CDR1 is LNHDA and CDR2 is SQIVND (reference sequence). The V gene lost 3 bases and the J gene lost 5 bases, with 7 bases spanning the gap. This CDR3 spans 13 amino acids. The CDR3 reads CASSIGVTGELFF. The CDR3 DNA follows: TGTGCCAGTAGTATCGGTGTTACCGGGGAGCTGTTTTTT.

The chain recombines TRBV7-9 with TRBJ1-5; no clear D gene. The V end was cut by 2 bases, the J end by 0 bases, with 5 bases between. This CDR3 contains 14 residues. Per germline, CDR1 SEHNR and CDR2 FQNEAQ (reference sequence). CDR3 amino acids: CASSLFDSNQPQHF. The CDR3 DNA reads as TGTGCCAGCAGCTTATTTGATAGCAATCAGCCCCAGCATTTT.

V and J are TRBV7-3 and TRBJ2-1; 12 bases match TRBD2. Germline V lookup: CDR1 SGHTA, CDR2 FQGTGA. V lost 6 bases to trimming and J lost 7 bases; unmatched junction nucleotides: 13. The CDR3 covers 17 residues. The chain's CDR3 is CASSFLLAGGRRNEQFF. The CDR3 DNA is TGTGCCAGCAGTTTTCTTCTAGCGGGAGGGCGTAGAAATGAGCAGTTCTTC.

The CDR3 sequence is CASSITGEGNYGYTF. CDR3 in DNA: TGTGCCAGTAGTATCACAGGGGAAGGAAACTATGGCTACACCTTC. This chain uses TRBV19 with TRBJ1-2; 7 bases line up with TRBD1. The CDR3 has 15 residues. Looked up from germline, CDR1 is LNHDA and CDR2 is SQIVND (reference sequence). V lost 3 bases and J lost 2; bases outside the gene matches: 6.

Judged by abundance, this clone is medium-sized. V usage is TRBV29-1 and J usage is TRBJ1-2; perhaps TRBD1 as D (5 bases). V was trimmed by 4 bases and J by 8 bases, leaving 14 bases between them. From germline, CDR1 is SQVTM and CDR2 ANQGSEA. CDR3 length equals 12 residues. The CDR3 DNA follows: TGCAGCGTTGTACAGGCGGGAAGGGGCTACACCTTC. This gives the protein CSVVQAGRGYTF.

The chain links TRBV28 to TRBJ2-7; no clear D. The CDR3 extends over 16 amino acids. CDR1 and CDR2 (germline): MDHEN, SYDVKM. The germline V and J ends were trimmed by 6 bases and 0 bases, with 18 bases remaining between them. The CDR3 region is CASSFSLAELSYEQYF. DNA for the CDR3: TGTGCCAGCAGCTTTTCCCTGGCAGAACTCTCCTACGAGCAGTACTTC.

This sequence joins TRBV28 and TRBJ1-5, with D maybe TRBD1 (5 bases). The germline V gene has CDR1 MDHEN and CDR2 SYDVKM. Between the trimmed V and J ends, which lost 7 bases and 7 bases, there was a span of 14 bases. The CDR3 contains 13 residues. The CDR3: CASIRDSGQPQHF. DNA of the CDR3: TGTGCCAGCATCCGTGACAGCGGACAGCCCCAGCATTTT.

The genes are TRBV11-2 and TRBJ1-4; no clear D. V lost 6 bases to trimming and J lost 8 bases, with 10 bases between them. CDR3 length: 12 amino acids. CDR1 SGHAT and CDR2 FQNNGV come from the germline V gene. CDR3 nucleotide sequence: TGTGCCAGCAGGGCTGCTGGCGAAAAACTGTTTTTT. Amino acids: CASRAAGEKLFF. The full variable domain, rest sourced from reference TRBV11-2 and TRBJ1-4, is EAGVAQSPRYKIIEKRQSVAFWCNPISGHATLYWYQQILGQGPKLLIQFQNNGVVDDSQLPKDRFSAERLKGVDSTLKIQPAKLEDSAVYLCASRAAGEKLFFGSGTQLSVL.